The 27 T cell receptor beta chains reported below all come from one sample, sequenced in a study of T cell clones after liver transplantation. Only in-frame clones appear in the TCRdb table, and some are missing; sequencing was by immunoSEQ multiplex PCR. This sample yields 70,000 or so clones, of which around nine tenths are seen a single time; under 3.5% belongs to the top ten. The sample consisted of CD4+ T cells from blood, taken before liver transplant. The receptors were gathered from a human donor who received a liver transplant.

V is TRBV19 and J is TRBJ2-1; 12 bases match TRBD2. CDR1 and CDR2 (germline): LNHDA, SQIVND (reference sequence). The CDR3 loop spans 17 amino acids. Germline trimming cut 5 bases from V and 8 bases from J; bases unmatched to any gene: 13. In DNA, the CDR3 is TGTGCCAGTAGTCGATGGTTGAGACTAGCGGGGGCGGATGAGCAGTTCTTC. Protein: CASSRWLRLAGADEQFF.

The chain links TRBV30 to TRBJ2-7; weak D call: TRBD1 (7 bases). V lost 7 bases, J lost 3 bases, and 16 bases lay in between. Per germline, CDR1 GTSNPN and CDR2 SVGIG (reference sequence). The CDR3 contains 13 residues. CDR3 protein: CASHRGGVYEQYF. CDR3 DNA sequence: TGTGCCTCGCACAGGGGAGGAGTCTACGAGCAGTACTTC.

The V gene is TRBV27, the J gene TRBJ2-5; no clear D. The CDR3 contains 21 residues. The germline V gene encodes CDR1 MNHEY and CDR2 SMNVEV (reference sequence). Trimming left V 6 bases short and J 3 bases short, with 35 bases between. CDR3 bases: TGTGCCAGCAGCAGTTTAGTTCAAACGGCCGGTTTAGTTCGCGAAAAAGAGACCCAGTACTTC. This codes for CASSSLVQTAGLVREKETQYF.

This clone was seen more than once but under ten times. V gene TRBV6-1 combines with J gene TRBJ1-3; D is perhaps TRBD1 (5 bases). CDR3 size: 16 residues. V lost 2 bases and J lost 3, with 14 bases in between. Germline loops: CDR1 MNHNS, CDR2 SASEGT. The CDR3 spells CASSERWDQLGNTIYF. For the CDR3, the DNA is TGTGCCAGCAGTGAACGATGGGACCAACTTGGAAACACCATATATTTT.

J is TRBJ1-1 and V is TRBV7-8; maybe TRBD1 (6 bases). Germline V gene sequence: CDR1 SGHVS, CDR2 FQNEAQ. V was clipped by 1 base and J by 0 bases, with 15 bases between them. CDR3 size: 17 residues. The CDR3, as DNA: TGTGCCAGCAGCTTAGAAGTAGGGGGACTTTTGAACACTGAAGCTTTCTTT. This sequence encodes CASSLEVGGLLNTEAFF.

The chain uses TRBV19 and TRBJ2-1; D tentatively reads TRBD1 or TRBD2 (5 bases each). Germline V gene sequence: CDR1 LNHDA, CDR2 SQIVND (reference sequence). This CDR3 spans 12 amino acids. The ends were cut back, 1 base at V and 8 bases at J, with 6 bases in the middle. The CDR3 coding sequence is TGTGCCAGTAGTATAGGGGGGTATGAGCAGTTCTTC. It encodes CASSIGGYEQFF.

The chain links TRBV7-2 to TRBJ2-1; weak D call: TRBD2 (6 bases). Trimming left V 0 bases short and J 0 bases short, with 12 bases between. Germline CDR1 and CDR2: SGHTA and FQGNSA. The length of the CDR3 is 17 residues. CDR3 sequence: CASSLANPSDSYNEQFF. In nucleotides, the CDR3 is TGTGCCAGCAGCTTAGCGAACCCTAGCGACTCCTACAATGAGCAGTTCTTC.

The chain employs TRBV30 and TRBJ1-2, with 10 bases identical to TRBD1. Trimming cost V 5 bases and J 6 bases; bases outside gene matches: 3. The germline V gene has CDR1 GTSNPN and CDR2 SVGIG (reference sequence). This CDR3 contains 12 residues. CDR3 loop: CAWDRGHNGYTF. Here the CDR3 DNA reads TGTGCCTGGGACAGGGGGCATAATGGCTACACCTTC.

The chain uses TRBV7-9 and TRBJ1-3, with 9 bases identical to TRBD1. V was pared by 5 bases and J by 1 base, with 12 bases of the junction left unmatched. The germline CDR1 and CDR2 sequences are SEHNR and FQNEAQ (reference sequence). The CDR3 contains 18 residues. The CDR3 is CASSPSGTGTKSGNTIYF. CDR3 DNA: TGTGCCAGCAGCCCTAGTGGGACAGGGACGAAATCTGGAAACACCATATATTTT. The full variable domain, its missing parts supplied by reference TRBV7-9 and TRBJ1-3, is DTGVSQNPRHKITKRGQNVTFRCDPISEHNRLYWYRQTLGQGPEFLTYFQNEAQLEKSRLLSDRFSAERPKGSFSTLEIQRTEQGDSAMYLCASSPSGTGTKSGNTIYFGEGSWLTVV.

The chain is built from TRBV10-2 and TRBJ1-2, with unresolved D. Between the trimmed V and J ends, which lost 3 bases and 0 bases, there was a span of 8 bases. The CDR3 extends over 14 amino acids. Germline V gene sequence: CDR1 WSHSY, CDR2 SAAADI. The CDR3, as DNA: TGCGCCAGCAGTGATGACCCAGCTAACTATGGCTACACCTTC. Translation: CASSDDPANYGYTF.

V gene TRBV5-1 combines with J gene TRBJ2-7; 11 bases are shared with TRBD2. The J call may be incorrect, as the DNA end agrees better with TRBJ2-1. Germline V gene lookup returns CDR1 SGHRS and CDR2 YFSETQ. The length of the CDR3 is 15 residues. Written as DNA, the CDR3 is TGCGCCAGCAGCTTGGAAGTAGCGGGAGGGGTTGAGCAGTTCTTC. It is translated as CASSLEVAGGVEQFF.

The rearrangement links TRBV18 to TRBJ1-2; D gene unclear. The CDR3 consists of 14 residues. V dropped 3 bases and J dropped 4 bases, with 12 bases sitting between them. Per the germline V gene, CDR1 is KGHSH and CDR2 is LQKENI. For the CDR3, the DNA is TGTGCCAGCTCACCCAACAGTGAAACCTATGGCTACACCTTC. It yields the protein CASSPNSETYGYTF.

The chain is built from TRBV7-2 and TRBJ2-4; maybe TRBD1 (6 bases). Germline V CDR1 and CDR2: SGHTA, FQGNSA. The CDR3 spans 16 residues. With 1 base removed from V and 0 bases from J, the gap between germline ends came to 10 bases. The CDR3 coding sequence is TGTGCCAGCAGCTTAGTGGCGACAGGAGCCAAAAACATTCAGTACTTC. It yields the protein CASSLVATGAKNIQYF. Full variable domain (missing parts from reference TRBV7-2 and TRBJ2-4): GAGVSQSPSNKVTEKGKDVELRCDPISGHTALYWYRQSLGQGLEFLIYFQGNSAPDKSGLPSDRFSAERTGGSVSTLTIQRTQQEDSAVYLCASSLVATGAKNIQYFGAGTRLSVL.

With regard to this clone: Sequence at one end of the junction differs from germline and may be a read error. The rearrangement joins TRBV6-1 to TRBJ1-2; D possibly corresponds to TRBD1 (5 bases). CDR1 is MNHNS, CDR2 SASEGT, per germline. There are 15 residues in the CDR3. The CDR3 region has the DNA TGTGCCAGCGGGCCCGGGGAGGGGCGCTCGCCGCCCTATGACTTC. Its protein is CASGPGEGRSPPYDF.

This chain links TRBV29-1 with TRBJ2-7; D perhaps matches TRBD1 (5 bases). This CDR3 is built from 13 residues. Germline V CDR1 and CDR2: SQVTM, ANQGSEA. V shed 3 bases and J shed 2 bases, with 11 bases lying between them. CDR3 DNA: TGCAGCGTTGACGGCGACAGCCCCTACGAGCAGTACTTC. Its protein product is CSVDGDSPYEQYF.

This chain connects TRBV9 to TRBJ1-1; 7 bases are shared with TRBD1. The junction had 10 bases not matched to a gene; V was cut back by 3 bases and J by 5 bases. Germline loops: CDR1 SGDLS, CDR2 YYNGEE. This CDR3 spans 15 amino acids. The CDR3 loop is CASSGPGGRGTEAFF. The DNA of the CDR3 is TGTGCCAGCAGCGGGCCAGGGGGACGTGGGACTGAAGCTTTCTTT.

V is TRBV7-3 and J is TRBJ2-3; D may be TRBD2 (6 bases). CDR1 is SGHTA and CDR2 is FQGTGA in the germline V gene. V gave up 3 bases and J gave up 0 bases, with 13 bases separating them. The CDR3 totals 16 residues. The CDR3 sequence is CASSFTSRESTDTQYF. For the CDR3, the DNA is TGTGCCAGCAGCTTTACTTCTCGGGAGAGCACAGATACGCAGTATTTT. Based on the CDR3 plus reference TRBV7-3 and TRBJ2-3, the full variable domain is GAGVSQTPSNKVTEKGKYVELRCDPISGHTALYWYRQSLGQGPEFLIYFQGTGAADDSGLPNDRFFAVRPEGSVSTLKIQRTERGDSAVYLCASSFTSRESTDTQYFGPGTRLTVL.

This clone was observed once. The chain combines TRBV14 with TRBJ2-5, with D maybe TRBD1 (6 bases). The V gene lost 1 base and the J gene lost 4 bases, with 13 bases spanning the gap. This CDR3 has 15 residues. Germline lookup yields CDR1 SGHDN and CDR2 FVKESK. The CDR3 sequence is CASSQAGTRGETQYF. CDR3 DNA: TGTGCCAGCAGCCAAGCCGGGACACGAGGAGAGACCCAGTACTTC.

Notes on this clone: The sample contains more than one DNA sequence encoding this CDR3. The rearrangement links TRBV5-1 to TRBJ1-1, with D unresolved. V gave up 1 base and J gave up 1 base, with 5 bases separating them. CDR1 SGHRS and CDR2 YFSETQ come from the germline V gene. This CDR3 has 13 residues. The CDR3 DNA follows: TGCGCCAGCAGCTTGAATGCGAACACTGAAGCTTTCTTT. Translation gives CASSLNANTEAFF. Looking up the rest from reference TRBV5-1 and TRBJ1-1 gives the full variable domain: KAGVTQTPRYLIKTRGQQVTLSCSPISGHRSVSWYQQTPGQGLQFLFEYFSETQRNKGNFPGRFSGRQFSNSRSEMNVSTLELGDSALYLCASSLNANTEAFFGQGTRLTVV.

This clone was seen just once. This chain links TRBV11-2 with TRBJ2-1; D is possibly TRBD2 (6 bases). Trimming pared 5 bases from V and 8 bases from J, leaving 19 bases between. The CDR3 contains 15 residues. CDR1 is SGHAT, CDR2 FQNNGV, per germline. CDR3 in DNA: TGTGCCAGCAGCCCTCTGGGGACTCAGAGGCATGAGCAGTTCTTC. Translating it yields CASSPLGTQRHEQFF.

Here the CDR3 DNA reads TGTGCCAGCAGCGGCGACACTGCGAGCTCCTACGAGCAGTACTTC. This sequence encodes CASSGDTASSYEQYF. V and J are TRBV7-2 and TRBJ2-7; no reliable D call. The V gene lost 5 bases and the J gene lost 0 bases, with 14 bases spanning the gap. The germline gives CDR1 SGHTA, CDR2 FQGNSA. The length of the CDR3 is 15 residues.

V and J are TRBV5-1 and TRBJ2-3; TRBD2 is a possible D gene (6 bases). The CDR3 has 13 residues. V was trimmed by 7 bases and J by 6 bases, leaving 15 bases between them. From germline, CDR1 is SGHRS and CDR2 YFSETQ. The CDR3 here is CASGPGSSDTQYF. CDR3 sequence (DNA): TGCGCCAGCGGGCCCGGGAGTTCCGATACGCAGTATTTT.

V gene TRBV13 combines with J gene TRBJ2-5; D is perhaps TRBD1 (5 bases). The germline CDR1 and CDR2 sequences are PRHDT and FYEKMQ (reference sequence). Trimming cost V 3 bases and J 0 bases, with 8 bases left between them. The CDR3 sequence is 14 residues long. Here the CDR3 DNA reads TGTGCCAGCAGCTTTTGGGGCTACCAAGAGACCCAGTACTTC. Translation: CASSFWGYQETQYF.

V is TRBV6-1 and J is TRBJ2-1; no definite D call. V lost 3 bases to trimming and J lost 8 bases, with 5 bases between them. Germline V CDR1 and CDR2: MNHNS, SASEGT. This CDR3 has 11 residues. The CDR3 loop reads CASSDVHEQFF. CDR3 DNA sequence: TGTGCCAGCAGTGATGTCCATGAGCAGTTCTTC.

This chain uses TRBV11-3 with TRBJ2-5; weak D call: TRBD1 (5 bases). There are 18 residues in the CDR3. The germline V gene encodes CDR1 SGHNT and CDR2 YENEEA. Trimming removed 0 bases from V and 4 bases from J, with 21 bases in between. The CDR3 loop is CASSLDWTADGAGETQYF. The DNA of the CDR3 is TGTGCCAGCAGCTTAGATTGGACCGCTGATGGGGCTGGAGAGACCCAGTACTTC.

The chain carries TRBV2 and TRBJ2-2, with TRBD2 matching over 9 bases. V shed 8 bases and J 4 bases; nucleotides not matched to a gene: 5. Germline CDR1 reads SNHLY; CDR2 reads FYNNEI. The CDR3 has 14 residues. CDR3 in amino acids: CASDGGRATGELFF. CDR3 DNA sequence: TGTGCCAGCGATGGCGGGAGGGCCACCGGGGAGCTGTTTTTT.

This chain links TRBV19 with TRBJ1-3, with a possible D match to TRBD1 (5 bases). CDR3 length equals 11 residues. Germline values: CDR1 LNHDA, CDR2 SQIVND (reference sequence). The CDR3 loop is CVRDRGNTIYF. In DNA form, the CDR3 reads TGTGTCAGGGACCGTGGAAACACCATATATTTT.